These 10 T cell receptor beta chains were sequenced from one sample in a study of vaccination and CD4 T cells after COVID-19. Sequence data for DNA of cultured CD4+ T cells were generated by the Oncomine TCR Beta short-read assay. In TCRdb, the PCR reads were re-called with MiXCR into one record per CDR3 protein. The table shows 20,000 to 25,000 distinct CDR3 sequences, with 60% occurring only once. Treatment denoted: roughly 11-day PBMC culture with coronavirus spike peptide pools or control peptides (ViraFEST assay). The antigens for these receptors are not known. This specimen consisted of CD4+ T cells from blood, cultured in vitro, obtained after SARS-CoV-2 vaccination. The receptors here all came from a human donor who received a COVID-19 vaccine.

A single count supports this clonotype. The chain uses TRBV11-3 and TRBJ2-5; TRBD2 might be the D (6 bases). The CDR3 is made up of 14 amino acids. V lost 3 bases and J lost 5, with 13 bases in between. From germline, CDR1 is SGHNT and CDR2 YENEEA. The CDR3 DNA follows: TGTGCCAGCAGCTTTCGCGGAGGGGTGGAGACCCAGTACTTC. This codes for CASSFRGGVETQYF. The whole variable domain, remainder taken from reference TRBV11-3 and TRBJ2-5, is EAGVVQSPRYKIIEKKQPVAFWCNPISGHNTLYWYLQNLGQGPELLIRYENEEAVDDSQLPKDRFSAERLKGVDSTLKIQPAELGDSAVYLCASSFRGGVETQYFGPGTRLLVL.

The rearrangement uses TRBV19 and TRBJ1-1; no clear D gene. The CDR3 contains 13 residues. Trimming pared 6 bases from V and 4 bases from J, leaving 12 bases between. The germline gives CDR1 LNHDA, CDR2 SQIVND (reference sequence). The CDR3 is CASRGYRVTEAFF. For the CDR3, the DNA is TGTGCCAGTAGGGGTTACCGGGTCACTGAAGCTTTCTTT.

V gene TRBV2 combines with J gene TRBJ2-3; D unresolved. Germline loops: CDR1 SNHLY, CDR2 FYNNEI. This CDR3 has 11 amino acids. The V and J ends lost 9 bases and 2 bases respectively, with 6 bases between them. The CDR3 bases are TGTGCCAGTAGAACCACAGATACGCAGTATTTT. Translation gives CASRTTDTQYF.

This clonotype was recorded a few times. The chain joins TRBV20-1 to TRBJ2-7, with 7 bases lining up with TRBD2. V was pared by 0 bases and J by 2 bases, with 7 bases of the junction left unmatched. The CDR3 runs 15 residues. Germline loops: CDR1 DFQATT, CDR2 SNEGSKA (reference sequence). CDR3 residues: CSARDLGGSAYEQYF. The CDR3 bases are TGCAGTGCTAGAGATCTGGGGGGGAGCGCCTACGAGCAGTACTTC.

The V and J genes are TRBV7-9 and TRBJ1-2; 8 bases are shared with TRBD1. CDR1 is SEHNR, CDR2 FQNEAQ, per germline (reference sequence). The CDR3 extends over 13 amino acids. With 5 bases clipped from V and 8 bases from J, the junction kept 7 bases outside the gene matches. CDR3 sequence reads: CASSLPGQVGYTF. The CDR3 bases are TGTGCCAGCAGCCTACCGGGACAGGTAGGCTACACCTTC.

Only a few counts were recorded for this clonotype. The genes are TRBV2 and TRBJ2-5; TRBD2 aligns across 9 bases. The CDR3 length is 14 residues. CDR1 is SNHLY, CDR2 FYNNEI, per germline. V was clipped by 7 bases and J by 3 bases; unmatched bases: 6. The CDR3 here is CASKRGGGEETQYF. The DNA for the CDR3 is TGTGCCAGCAAGCGTGGCGGGGGGGAAGAGACCCAGTACTTC. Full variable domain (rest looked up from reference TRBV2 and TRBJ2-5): EPEVTQTPSHQVTQMGQEVILRCVPISNHLYFYWYRQILGQKVEFLVSFYNNEISEKSEIFDDQFSVERPDGSNFTLKIRSTKLEDSAMYFCASKRGGGEETQYFGPGTRLLVL.

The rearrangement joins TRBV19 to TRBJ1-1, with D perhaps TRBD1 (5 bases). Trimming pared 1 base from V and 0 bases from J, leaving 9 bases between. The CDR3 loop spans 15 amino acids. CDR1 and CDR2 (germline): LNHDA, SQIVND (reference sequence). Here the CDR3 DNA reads TGTGCCAGTAGTATAGCGGGAGGGGTGAACACTGAAGCTTTCTTT. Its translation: CASSIAGGVNTEAFF.

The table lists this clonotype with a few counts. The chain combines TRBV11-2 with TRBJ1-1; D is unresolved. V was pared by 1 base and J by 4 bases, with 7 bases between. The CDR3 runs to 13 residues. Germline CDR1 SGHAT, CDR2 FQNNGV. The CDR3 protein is CASSLVRATEAFF. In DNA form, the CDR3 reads TGTGCCAGCAGCTTAGTCAGAGCCACTGAAGCTTTCTTT.

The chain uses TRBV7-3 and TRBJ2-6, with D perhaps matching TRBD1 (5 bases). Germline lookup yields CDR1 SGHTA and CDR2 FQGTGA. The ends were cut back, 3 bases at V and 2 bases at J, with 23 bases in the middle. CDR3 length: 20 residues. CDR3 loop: CASSLGAVVTVPAGANVLTF. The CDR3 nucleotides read TGTGCCAGCAGCTTGGGCGCGGTTGTGACAGTGCCCGCTGGGGCCAACGTCCTGACTTTC.

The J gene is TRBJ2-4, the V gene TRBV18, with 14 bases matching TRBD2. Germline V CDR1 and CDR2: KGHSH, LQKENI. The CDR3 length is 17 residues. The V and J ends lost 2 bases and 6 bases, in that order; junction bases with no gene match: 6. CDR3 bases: TGTGCCAGCTCACCAAGACTAGCGGGGGGGCTAGGAAACATTCAGTACTTC. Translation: CASSPRLAGGLGNIQYF.